This T cell receptor (beta chain) was observed in a study of blood T cell repertoires in COVID-19. Overall study context: In each case, the material was cDNA or gDNA derived from T cells, B-cell-depleted T cells, or PBMCs.

Clones were read by immunoSEQ multiplex PCR, and TCRdb kept only the in-frame ones, dropping some. The data contain about 310,000 clones, roughly 90% of them singletons. V shed 4 bases and J 4 bases; nucleotides not matched to a gene: 6. This CDR3 has 17 residues. Germline CDR1 LNHDA, CDR2 SQIVND (reference sequence). Enrolled through a virtual design, the participants were between roughly 18 and 95 years of age and came from 24 US areas. Two consecutive negative NP/OP PCR tests, clearance, or resolved symptoms defined Cohort 3 recovery. Input material: PBMCs or T cells enriched from blood (not recorded which). This sequence originates from a woman aged 40-49 years who had recovered from COVID-19. The V gene is TRBV19, the J gene TRBJ2-2; 13 bases map to TRBD2. The CDR3 spells CASSTHRTSGGTGELFF. Written as DNA, the CDR3 is TGTGCCAGTAGTACGCACAGGACTAGCGGGGGCACCGGGGAGCTGTTTTTT.